This paragraph covers one T cell receptor beta chain sequence. Per the authors' pipeline: Nucleated cell number was recorded as an estimate derived from reference gene primer amplification. Assay used: immunoSEQ multiplex PCR; TCRdb lists only in-frame clones, some missing. V and J calls and clone size are those listed in that table; D and trimming were worked out from the DNA. The sample carries 30,000 to 45,000 clones, around 90% recorded once. The sample originates from a study of blood T cell repertoires in COVID-19. Study at large: Collection of acute and convalescent COVID-19 samples took place in the United States, Italy and Spain. Sample material is recorded as cDNA or gDNA derived from T cells, B-cell-depleted T cells, or PBMCs.

The CDR3 extends over 15 amino acids. The germline V and J ends were trimmed by 0 bases and 5 bases, with 13 bases remaining between them. Germline V gene data show CDR1 as MNHEY and CDR2 as SVGAGI. The chain employs TRBV6-5 and TRBJ2-5; no firm D call. This TCR was recovered from a human donor in a cohort sampled during active COVID-19. Material: peripheral blood. The CDR3 DNA reads as TGTGCCAGCAGTTACTCGGGCCAGAGCATGGAGACCCAGTACTTC. Translated, it gives CASSYSGQSMETQYF.